This T cell receptor (beta chain) was sequenced in a study of T cells in Graves' hyperthyroidism and ophthalmopathy. Across the whole study: Blood was drawn when the patient was first diagnosed and still untreated.

Amplified TCR beta CDR3 regions came from RNA transcripts. When the TCR CDR3 underwent first-round RT-PCR, the HTBI primer set was used. TCRdb ran MiXCR on the multiplex PCR reads and lists one entry per CDR3 protein. Altogether under 450,000 distinct CDR3 sequences are present, around 16% being singletons, with the ten largest covering 11% to 15%. Germline V gene sequence: CDR1 LGHNA, CDR2 YNFKEQ. The V end was cut by 0 bases, the J end by 7 bases, with 15 bases between. CDR3 length equals 15 residues. Exclusion of patients followed from uncontrolled infection, other autoimmune disease, pregnancy or lactation.

The sequencing sample was made of blood. The TCR was taken from a woman aged 18-30 years with Graves' hyperthyroidism. The gene calls are TRBV4-2 and TRBJ2-5, with D possibly being TRBD1 or TRBD2 (5 bases each). In nucleotides, the CDR3 is TGTGCCAGCAGCCAAGATAGGCAGGGAGTTGGGACCCAGTACTTC. The encoded protein is CASSQDRQGVGTQYF.